This T cell receptor (beta chain) was documented in a study of OX40 agonist ivuxolimab in advanced cancers. Some background on the complete study: Ivuxolimab, which targeted the costimulatory receptor OX40 (CD134), was an agonistic, fully human IgG2 monoclonal antibody. Of the approximately 54 patients in dose escalation, 19 had hepatocellular carcinoma, approximately 15 had melanoma, 9 had renal cell carcinoma and 9 had head and neck cancer. Intravenous ivuxolimab was administered to patients every 2 weeks at six dose levels: 0.01, 0.1, 0.3, 1.5, 3 and 10 mg/kg. Peripheral TCRbeta sequencing aimed to test whether ivuxolimab altered TCR sequence diversity and caused clonal T-cell expansion. The dose-escalation cohort was 82.7% male with a mean age of about 65 years, ranging from roughly 23 to 85. Prior anti-PD-1, anti-PD-L1 or anti-CTLA-4 therapy was permitted, and checkpoint inhibitors had been received by about 44% of dose-escalation patients. The paper covers the monotherapy dose-escalation part of the phase I ivuxolimab trial, which included N of about 50 patients. Partial responses occurred in three dose-escalation patients, of whom one had hepatocellular carcinoma and two had cutaneous melanoma.

Overall study outcomes, separate from this receptor: In the 0.1-3.0 mg/kg groups, partial responders were among the patients with the lowest normalized peripheral clonal expansion, particularly in CD8+ T cells. At doses of 0.1 to 3.0 mg/kg, clonal expansion of both CD4+ and CD8+ blood T cells was observed from baseline to week 6. Antigen specificity was not determined for the clonally expanded peripheral T cells. Low levels of normalized T-cell clonal expansion were also seen in some patients who did not respond. After ivuxolimab, CD8+ T cells had more expanded clones than CD4+ T cells on average.

Genomic DNA was extracted from sorted cells for sequencing of the TCRbeta CDR3 region. TCRbeta CDR3 regions were sequenced using the immunoSEQ Assay. In TCRdb, the immuneACCESS table is reduced to in-frame sequences with V and J assigned. These tables do not hold every clone; where another copy was compared, an unresolved V gene accounts for under half, and the others remain unexplained. This sample gives fewer than 80,000 clones in total; over 80% of them show up just once. The ten biggest clones cover less than 6.5% of the sample. The trial excluded patients who had a history of autoimmune disease or were on systemic immunosuppression. Peripheral blood for TCR sequencing was drawn from every dose cohort at baseline, at cycle 4 day 1 and at cycle 7 day 1. Samples were obtained from an open-label, multicenter, first-in-human phase I dose-escalation trial of ivuxolimab. The trial enrolled adults with locally advanced or metastatic head and neck squamous cell, hepatocellular, melanoma or renal cell carcinoma. Before TCR sequencing, CD4+ T cells and CD8+ T cells were sorted from peripheral blood as separate populations.

This clone was recorded only once. What antigen it recognizes has not been identified. No clone much larger than this one lies a single base away; base qualities are absent. The CDR3 contains 17 residues, cysteine and phenylalanine counted. The kept DNA is CDR3 alone, 51 bases in frame from the first base. The germline V gene gives CDR1 as LGHNA and CDR2 as YSLEER. The V and J ends are trimmed by 0 bases and 6 bases, leaving 20 bases between them. Specimen: CD4+ or CD8+ T cells sorted from blood, collected in a trial of the OX40 agonist ivuxolimab. This sequence uses TRBV4-3 and TRBJ1-1; the D gene is possibly TRBD1, with 6 bases matching. The sequence was obtained from an adult with an advanced solid tumor such as melanoma, head and neck, liver or kidney cancer. The CDR3 in this case is CASSQEILGARRSEAFF. DNA sequence: TGCGCCAGCAGCCAAGAGATCTTGGGGGCGCGTCGGTCTGAAGCTTTCTTT.